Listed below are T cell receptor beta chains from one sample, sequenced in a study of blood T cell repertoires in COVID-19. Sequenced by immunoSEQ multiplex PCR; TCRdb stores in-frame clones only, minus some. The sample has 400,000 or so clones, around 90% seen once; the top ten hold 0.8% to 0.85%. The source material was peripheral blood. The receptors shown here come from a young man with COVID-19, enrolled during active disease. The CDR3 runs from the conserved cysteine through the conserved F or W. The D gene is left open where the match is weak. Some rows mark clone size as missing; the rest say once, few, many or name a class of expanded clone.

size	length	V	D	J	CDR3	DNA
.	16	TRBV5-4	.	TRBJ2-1	CASSPEGRPGDNEQFF	TGTGCCAGCAGCCCGGAGGGACGTCCGGGAGACAATGAGCAGTTCTTC
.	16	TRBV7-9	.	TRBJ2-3	CASSPSQTRDTDTQYF	TGTGCCAGCAGCCCATCCCAGACGAGGGACACAGATACGCAGTATTTT
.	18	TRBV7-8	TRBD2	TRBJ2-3	CASSFSGGSGAPGDTQYF	TGTGCCAGCAGCTTTAGCGGGGGATCCGGGGCACCGGGAGATACGCAGTATTTT
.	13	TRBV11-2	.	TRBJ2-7	CASSLASSYEQYF	TGTGCCAGCAGCTTGGCCAGCTCCTACGAGCAGTACTTC
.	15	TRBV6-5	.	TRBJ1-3	CASSYGGGAGNTIYF	TGTGCCAGCAGTTACGGGGGAGGGGCTGGAAACACCATATATTTT
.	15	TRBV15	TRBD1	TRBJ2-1	CATSQRTGAYNEQFF	TGTGCCACCAGCCAGCGAACAGGGGCCTACAATGAGCAGTTCTTC
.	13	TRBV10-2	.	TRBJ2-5	CASSESGAETQYF	TGCGCCAGCAGTGAGTCGGGGGCAGAGACCCAGTACTTC
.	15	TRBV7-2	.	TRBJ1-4	CASSRTGTPNEKLFF	TGTGCCAGCAGCCGTACCGGGACACCGAATGAAAAACTGTTTTTT
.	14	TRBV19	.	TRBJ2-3	CASSMTGSTDTQYF	TGTGCCAGTAGTATGACTGGTAGCACAGATACGCAGTATTTT
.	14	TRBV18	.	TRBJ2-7	CASSPDLSSYEQYF	TGTGCCAGCTCACCCGACTTGAGCTCCTACGAGCAGTACTTC
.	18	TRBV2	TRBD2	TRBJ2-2	CASSEPTSGGQLLGELFF	TGTGCCAGCAGTGAACCGACTAGCGGGGGCCAACTGTTAGGGGAGCTGTTTTTT
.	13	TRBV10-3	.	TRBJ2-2	CAISATNTGELFF	TGTGCCATCAGTGCCACGAACACCGGGGAGCTGTTTTTT
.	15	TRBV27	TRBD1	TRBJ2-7	CASSDRDRLFDEQYF	TGTGCCAGCAGCGACCGGGACAGGCTTTTCGACGAGCAGTACTTC
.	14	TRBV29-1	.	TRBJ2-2	CSVVGGTNTGELFF	TGCAGCGTTGTCGGCGGAACGAACACCGGGGAGCTGTTTTTT
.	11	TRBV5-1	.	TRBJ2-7	CASSFGVLQYF	TGCGCCAGCAGCTTCGGTGTCCTCCAGTACTTC
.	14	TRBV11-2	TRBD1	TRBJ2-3	CASSQRQGADTQYF	TGTGCCAGCAGCCAACGACAGGGTGCAGATACGCAGTATTTT
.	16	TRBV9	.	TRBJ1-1	CASSVGLTLEYTEAFF	TGTGCCAGCAGCGTAGGACTTACCCTAGAGTACACTGAAGCTTTCTTT
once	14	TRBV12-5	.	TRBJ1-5	CASGGEYSNQPQHF	TGTGCTAGTGGTGGTGAGTATAGCAATCAGCCCCAGCATTTT
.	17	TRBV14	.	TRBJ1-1	CASSQNLGRTSNTEAFF	TGTGCCAGCAGCCAAAATCTGGGTAGGACATCGAACACTGAAGCTTTCTTT
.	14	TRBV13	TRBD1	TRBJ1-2	CASSLGQGDYGYTF	TGTGCCAGCAGCTTAGGACAGGGGGATTATGGCTACACCTTC
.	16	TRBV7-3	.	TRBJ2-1	CASSRRQRSSYNEQFF	TGTGCCAGCAGCAGACGACAGAGAAGCTCCTACAATGAGCAGTTCTTC
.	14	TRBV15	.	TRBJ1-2	CATSRDRLDYGYTF	TGTGCCACCAGCAGGGACAGACTGGACTATGGCTACACCTTC
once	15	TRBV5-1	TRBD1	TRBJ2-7	CASRILPGQGYEQYF	TGCGCCAGCCGCATATTACCGGGACAGGGGTACGAGCAGTACTTC
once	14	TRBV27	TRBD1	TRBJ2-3	CASSLATGADTQYF	TGTGCCAGCAGTTTAGCAACAGGGGCAGATACGCAGTATTTT
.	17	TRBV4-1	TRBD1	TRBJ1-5	CASSQATGTGSNQPQHF	TGCGCCAGCAGCCAAGCAACAGGGACAGGTAGCAATCAGCCCCAGCATTTT
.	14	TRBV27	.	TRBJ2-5	CASSQGSIAGTQYF	TGTGCCAGCAGCCAGGGGTCGATAGCGGGGACCCAGTACTTC
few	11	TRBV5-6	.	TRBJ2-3	CASSFGDTQYF	TGTGCCAGCAGCTTCGGAGATACGCAGTATTTT
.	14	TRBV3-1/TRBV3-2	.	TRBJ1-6	CASSQQGSDSPLHF	TGTGCCAGCAGCCAACAGGGGTCGGATTCACCCCTCCACTTT
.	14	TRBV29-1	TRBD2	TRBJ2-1	CSVGGLAGVSEQFF	TGCAGCGTTGGGGGACTAGCGGGAGTCAGTGAGCAGTTCTTC
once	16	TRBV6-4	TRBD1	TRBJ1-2	CASSERTGGPTYGYTF	TGTGCCAGCAGTGAGCGGACAGGGGGCCCTACTTATGGCTACACCTTC
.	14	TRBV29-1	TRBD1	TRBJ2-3	CSVLGQVGTDTQYF	TGCAGCGTGTTGGGACAGGTGGGCACAGATACGCAGTATTTT
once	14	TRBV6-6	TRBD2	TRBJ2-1	CASRVSGRADEQFF	TGTGCCAGCAGAGTGAGCGGGAGGGCCGATGAGCAGTTCTTC
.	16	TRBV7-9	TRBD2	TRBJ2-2	CASSLASGGNTGELFF	TGTGCCAGCAGCTTAGCAAGCGGGGGGAACACCGGGGAGCTGTTTTTT
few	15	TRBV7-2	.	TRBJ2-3	CASSEEGAHTDTQYF	TGTGCCAGCAGCGAAGAGGGAGCCCACACAGATACGCAGTATTTT
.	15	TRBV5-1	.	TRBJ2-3	CASLAGGLAGDTQYF	TGCGCCAGCCTTGCAGGGGGGCTAGCGGGAGATACGCAGTATTTT
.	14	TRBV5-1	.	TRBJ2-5	CASSSRGRRETQYF	TGCGCCAGCAGCTCGCGGGGACGGAGGGAGACCCAGTACTTC
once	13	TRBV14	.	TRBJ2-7	CASSQRGGGEQYF	TGTGCCAGCAGCCAAAGAGGAGGAGGGGAGCAGTACTTC
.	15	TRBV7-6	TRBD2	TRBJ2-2	CASSPAGAGTGELFF	TGTGCCAGCAGCCCAGCGGGAGCGGGCACCGGGGAGCTGTTTTTT
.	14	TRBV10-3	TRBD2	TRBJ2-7	CAISGSGGTYEQYF	TGTGCCATCAGTGGATCCGGGGGGACCTACGAGCAGTACTTC
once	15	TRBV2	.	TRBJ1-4	CASRRTPGTNEKLFF	TGTGCCAGCAGACGGACACCGGGAACTAATGAAAAACTGTTTTTT
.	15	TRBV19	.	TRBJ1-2	CASSMAPQGNYGYTF	TGTGCCAGTAGTATGGCACCCCAGGGGAACTATGGCTACACCTTC